Shown below are 2 T cell receptor beta chains from a single sample sequenced in a study of CD8 T cells in ankylosing spondylitis. Study results and limitations: The study identified a TCR beta motif of several highly homologous variants that appeared characteristic of ankylosing spondylitis blood.

TCRdb passed the 5' RACE reads through MiXCR, listing each CDR3 protein once. The sample lists about 500,000 distinct CDR3 sequences; about an eighth were seen once. Antigen specificity for these receptors is unknown. Material: blood, either unsorted or a sorted T cell fraction (not recorded which). These receptor sequences come from a male donor with ankylosing spondylitis.

This clonotype is a singleton in its sample. The V gene is TRBV27, the J gene TRBJ1-4; D possibly corresponds to TRBD1 (6 bases). Germline V gives CDR1 MNHEY, CDR2 SMNVEV (reference sequence). This CDR3 has 13 amino acids. Trimming pared 4 bases from V and 8 bases from J, leaving 11 bases between. This chain's CDR3 is CASSWTASEKLFF. CDR3 nucleotide sequence: TGTGCCAGCAGTTGGACAGCTTCCGAAAAACTGTTTTTT.

The rearrangement uses TRBV6-5 and TRBJ2-7; D possibly corresponds to TRBD1 (7 bases). CDR1 is MNHEY and CDR2 is SVGAGI in the germline V gene. This CDR3 spans 14 amino acids. V was trimmed by 0 bases and J by 4 bases, leaving 10 bases between them. The CDR3 DNA sequence: TGTGCCAGCAGTTACTCCCCAGGGGGGTACGAGCAGTACGTC. It codes for CASSYSPGGYEQYV.